This TCR beta chain was identified in a study of T cells in Graves' hyperthyroidism and ophthalmopathy. Study as a whole: Once the initial diagnosis was made, peripheral blood was obtained before any treatment.

The V gene's germline CDR1 is LGHDT and CDR2 YNNKEL (reference sequence). This CDR3 comprises 17 residues. Losses at the gene ends were 5 bases for V and 7 bases for J; bases not matched to a gene: 14. General study results and limits: The majority of expanded thyroid clonotypes above 0.001 also appeared in blood.

Clinical symptoms, serum thyroxine and TRAb, thyroid ultrasound and orbital computed tomography were used for the diagnoses. RNA transcripts provided the source from which TCR beta CDR3 regions were amplified. The HTBI set primed first-round TCR CDR3 RT-PCR. One entry per CDR3 protein results from TCRdb running MiXCR on the multiplex PCR reads. This table has about 290,000 distinct CDR3 sequences, approximately 14% appearing once. In this sample, this clonotype turned up many times. Antigen unknown. This clonotype originated in a woman aged 40 to 49 with Graves' hyperthyroidism. The chain links TRBV3-1 to TRBJ1-4; 9 bases are shared with TRBD1. Sequenced: blood. CDR3 DNA: TGTGCCAGCAGCTCTTACTTGGATGGACAGGGGAGTGAAAAACTGTTTTTT. This translates into CASSSYLDGQGSEKLFF.